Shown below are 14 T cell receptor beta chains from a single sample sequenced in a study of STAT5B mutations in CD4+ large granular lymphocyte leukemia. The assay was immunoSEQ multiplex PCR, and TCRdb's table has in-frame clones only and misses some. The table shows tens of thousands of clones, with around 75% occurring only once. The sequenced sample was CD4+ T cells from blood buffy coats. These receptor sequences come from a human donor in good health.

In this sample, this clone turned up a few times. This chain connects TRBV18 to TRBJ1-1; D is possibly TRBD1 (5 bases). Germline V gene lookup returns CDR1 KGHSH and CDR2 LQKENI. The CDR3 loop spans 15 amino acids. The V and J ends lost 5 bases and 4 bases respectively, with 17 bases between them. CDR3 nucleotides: TGTGCCAGCTCATTTATAGGGGTAGCGCCCACTGAAGCTTTCTTT. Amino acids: CASSFIGVAPTEAFF. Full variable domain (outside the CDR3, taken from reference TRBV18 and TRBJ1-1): NAGVMQNPRHLVRRRGQEARLRCSPMKGHSHVYWYRQLPEEGLKFMVYLQKENIIDESGMPKERFSAEFPKEGPSILRIQQVVRGDSAAYFCASSFIGVAPTEAFFGQGTRLTVV.

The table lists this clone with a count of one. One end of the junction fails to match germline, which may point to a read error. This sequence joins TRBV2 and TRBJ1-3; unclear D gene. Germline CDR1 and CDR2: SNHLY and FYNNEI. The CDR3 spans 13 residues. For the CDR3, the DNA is TGTGCCAGTAGTGACCAGCAAGGAAACACCATATATTTT. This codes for CASSDQQGNTIYF.

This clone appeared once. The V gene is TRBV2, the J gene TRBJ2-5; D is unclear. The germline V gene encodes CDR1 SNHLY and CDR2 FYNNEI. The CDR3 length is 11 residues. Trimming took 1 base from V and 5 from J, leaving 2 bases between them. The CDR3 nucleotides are TGTGCCAGCAGTGAAGAGGAGACCCAGTACTTC. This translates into CASSEEETQYF.

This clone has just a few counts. CDR3 DNA: TGTGCCAGCAGCTTAGATCACCGTACGCAGTATTTT. Encoded protein: CASSLDHRTQYF. J is TRBJ2-3 and V is TRBV7-9; the D is unclear. The CDR3 is made up of 12 amino acids. Trimming removed 1 base at V and 8 bases at J, with 7 bases between. Germline V CDR1 and CDR2: SEHNR, FQNEAQ (reference sequence).

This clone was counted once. CDR3 nucleotide sequence: TGTGCCAGCAGTGAGGGGGCCAAAACCTACGAGCAGTACTTC. Protein sequence: CASSEGAKTYEQYF. The chain combines TRBV28 with TRBJ2-7; 7 bases line up with TRBD1. The V segment lost 5 bases and the J segment 2 bases; nucleotides outside the gene matches: 6. The germline V gene encodes CDR1 MDHEN and CDR2 SYDVKM. This CDR3 region has 14 residues.

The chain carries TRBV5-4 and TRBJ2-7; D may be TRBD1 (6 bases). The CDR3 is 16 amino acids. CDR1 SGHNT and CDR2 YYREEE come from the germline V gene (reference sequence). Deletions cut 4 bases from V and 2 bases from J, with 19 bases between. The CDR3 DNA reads TGTGCCAGCAGCCCCCCCGGGACAATGAAGACCTACGAGCAGTACTTC. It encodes CASSPPGTMKTYEQYF.

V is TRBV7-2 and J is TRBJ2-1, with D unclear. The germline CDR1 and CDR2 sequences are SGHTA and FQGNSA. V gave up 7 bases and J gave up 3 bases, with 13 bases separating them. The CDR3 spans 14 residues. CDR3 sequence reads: CASTPDRSYNEQFF. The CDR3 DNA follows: TGTGCCAGCACCCCCGACCGTAGCTACAATGAGCAGTTCTTC.

CDR3 nucleotides: TGTGCCAGCAGCTTTAGCGGGGGCCGGTACCAAGAGACCCAGTACTTC. Translating gives CASSFSGGRYQETQYF. The chain uses TRBV5-6 and TRBJ2-5; the match to TRBD2 covers 9 bases. The CDR3 extends over 16 amino acids. Losses at the gene ends were 2 bases for V and 0 bases for J; bases not matched to a gene: 5. Germline CDR1 and CDR2: SGHDT and YYEEEE.

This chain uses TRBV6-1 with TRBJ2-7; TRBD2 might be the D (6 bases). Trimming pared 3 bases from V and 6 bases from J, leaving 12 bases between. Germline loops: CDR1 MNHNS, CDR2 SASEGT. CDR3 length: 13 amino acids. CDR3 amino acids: CASSEPLGGEQYF. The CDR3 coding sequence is TGTGCCAGCAGTGAGCCCCTGGGGGGCGAGCAGTACTTC.

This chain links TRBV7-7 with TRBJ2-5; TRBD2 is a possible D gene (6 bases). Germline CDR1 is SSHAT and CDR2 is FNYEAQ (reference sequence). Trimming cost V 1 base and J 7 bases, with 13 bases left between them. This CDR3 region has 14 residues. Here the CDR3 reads CASSLGEGGGTQYF. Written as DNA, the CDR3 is TGTGCCAGCAGCTTAGGAGAGGGAGGTGGGACCCAGTACTTC.

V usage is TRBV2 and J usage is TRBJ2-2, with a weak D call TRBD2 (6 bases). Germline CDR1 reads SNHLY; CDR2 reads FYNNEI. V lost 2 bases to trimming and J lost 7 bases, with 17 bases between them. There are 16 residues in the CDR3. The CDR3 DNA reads TGTGCCAGCAGTGAAAGGCGCGCGGGGTTGAACGGGGAGCTGTTTTTT. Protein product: CASSERRAGLNGELFF.

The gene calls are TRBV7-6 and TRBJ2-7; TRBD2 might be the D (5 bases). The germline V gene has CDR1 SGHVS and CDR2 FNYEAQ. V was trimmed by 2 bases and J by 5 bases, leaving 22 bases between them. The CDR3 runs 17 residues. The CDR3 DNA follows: TGTGCCAGCAGCTTAAGAGGCGCGGGCGGAGGAAGAAACGAGCAGTACTTC. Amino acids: CASSLRGAGGGRNEQYF.

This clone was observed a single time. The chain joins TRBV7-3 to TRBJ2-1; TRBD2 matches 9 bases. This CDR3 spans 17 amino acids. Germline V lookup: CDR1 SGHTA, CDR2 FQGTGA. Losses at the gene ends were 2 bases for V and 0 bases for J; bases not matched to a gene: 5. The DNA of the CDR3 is TGTGCCAGCAGCTTATTGAATAGCGGGAGCTCCTACAATGAGCAGTTCTTC. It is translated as CASSLLNSGSSYNEQFF.

In nucleotides, the CDR3 is TGTGCCAGCAACACCCCTGGGGGAGGCAATGAGCAGTTCTTC. Protein: CASNTPGGGNEQFF. The chain joins TRBV7-6 to TRBJ2-1, with a weak D call TRBD2 (6 bases). V was trimmed by 7 bases and J by 6 bases, leaving 16 bases between them. Germline V lookup: CDR1 SGHVS, CDR2 FNYEAQ. This CDR3 region has 14 residues.